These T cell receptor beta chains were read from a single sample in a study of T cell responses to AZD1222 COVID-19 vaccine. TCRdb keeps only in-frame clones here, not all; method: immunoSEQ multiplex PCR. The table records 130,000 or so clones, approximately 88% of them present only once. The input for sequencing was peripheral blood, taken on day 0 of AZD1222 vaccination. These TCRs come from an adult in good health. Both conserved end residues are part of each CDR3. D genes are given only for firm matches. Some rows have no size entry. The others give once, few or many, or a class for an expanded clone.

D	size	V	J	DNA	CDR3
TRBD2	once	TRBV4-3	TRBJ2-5	TGCGCCAGCAGCCAATTTCATGGGACTAGCGGCCACTTAGGCGAAGAGACCCAGTACTTC	CASSQFHGTSGHLGEETQYF
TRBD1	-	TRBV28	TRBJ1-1	TGTGCCAGCAGTTTAGCAGGGGGCGCGGAAGCTTTCTTT	CASSLAGGAEAFF
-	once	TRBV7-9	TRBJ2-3	TGTGCCAGCAGCTCTAATGGGGCGGGAGATACGCAGTATTTT	CASSSNGAGDTQYF
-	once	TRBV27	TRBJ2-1	-	CASSSSHGTSGRVNEQFF
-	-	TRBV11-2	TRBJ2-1	TGTGCCAGCAGCATTTTCGGCAATGAGCAGTTCTTC	CASSIFGNEQFF
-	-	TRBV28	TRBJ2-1	TGTGCCAGCAGTTTACCCGGCAGGGAGCAGTTCTTC	CASSLPGREQFF
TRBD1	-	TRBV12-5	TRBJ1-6	TGTGCTACCGGAGGCACTCCCGACAGGGTAAATTCACCCCTCCACTTT	CATGGTPDRVNSPLHF
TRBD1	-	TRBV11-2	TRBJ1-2	TGTGCCAGCAGCCCAGGGGGGTGGGCTGGCTACACCTTC	CASSPGGWAGYTF
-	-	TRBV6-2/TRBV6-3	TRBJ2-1	TGTGCCAGCAGCCAAAGTTTCTACAATGAGCAGTTCTTC	CASSQSFYNEQFF
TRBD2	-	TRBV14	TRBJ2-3	TGTGCCAGCAGCCAAATTGGGCTAGCGGGAACAGATACGCAGTATTTT	CASSQIGLAGTDTQYF
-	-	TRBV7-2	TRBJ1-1	TGTGCCAGCAGCTTAGACTCAAGGGCCCAGAGGAGAACTGAAGCTTTCTTT	CASSLDSRAQRRTEAFF
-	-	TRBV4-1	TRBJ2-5	TGCGCCAGCAGCCTTACAGGGCTCGAGGAGACCCAGTACTTC	CASSLTGLEETQYF
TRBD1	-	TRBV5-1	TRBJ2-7	TGCGCCAGCAGCCCCGGCGGGCAGGGGGTGGGCTACGAGCAGTACTTC	CASSPGGQGVGYEQYF
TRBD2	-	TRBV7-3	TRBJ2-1	TGTGCCAGCAGCTTATATCTAGCGGGAGCGAATGAGCAGTTCTTC	CASSLYLAGANEQFF
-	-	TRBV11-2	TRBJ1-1	TGTGCCAGCAGCTTAGGGCAAAACACTGAAGCTTTCTTT	CASSLGQNTEAFF
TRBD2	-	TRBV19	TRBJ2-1	TGTGCCAGTAGTATAGGGCGTAGCGGGAGATACAATGAGCAGTTCTTC	CASSIGRSGRYNEQFF
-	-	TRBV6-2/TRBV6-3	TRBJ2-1	TGTGCCAGCAGTTACGGGGCGCCACTAGGGGCGTACTACAATGAGCAGTTCTTC	CASSYGAPLGAYYNEQFF
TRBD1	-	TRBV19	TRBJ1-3	TGTGCCAGTAGTATAACCGACAGGGCTGGAAACACCATATATTTT	CASSITDRAGNTIYF
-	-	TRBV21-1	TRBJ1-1	TGTGCCAGCAGCAAAGGCTTGGATAGAAATCTTAACACTGAAGCTTTCTTT	CASSKGLDRNLNTEAFF
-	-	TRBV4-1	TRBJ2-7	TGCGCCAGCAGCCAAGGGTCAGCCTCCTACGAGCAGTACTTC	CASSQGSASYEQYF
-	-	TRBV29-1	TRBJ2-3	TGCAGCGTTGGGACCAGCCCCTTCACAGATACGCAGTATTTT	CSVGTSPFTDTQYF
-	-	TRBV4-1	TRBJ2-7	TGCGCCAGCAGCCAAGTCCTCTTATGGCGGGAAATTGGGCAGTACTTC	CASSQVLLWREIGQYF
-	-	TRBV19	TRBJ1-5	TGTGCCAGTAGTATAGTGGGATATAGCAATCAGCCCCAGCATTTT	CASSIVGYSNQPQHF
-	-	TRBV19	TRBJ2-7	TGTGCCAGTAGGCGCCGGGACTCTAGCTTCTACGAGCAGTACTTC	CASRRRDSSFYEQYF
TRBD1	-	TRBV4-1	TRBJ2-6	TGCGCCAGCAGCCAAAGGGGGAGCCCAGGGGGCCCTGGGGCCAACGTCCTGACTTTC	CASSQRGSPGGPGANVLTF
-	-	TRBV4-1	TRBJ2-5	TGCGCCAGCAGCTTCTTAGGGGGAGCGGGGCAAGAGACCCAGTACTTC	CASSFLGGAGQETQYF
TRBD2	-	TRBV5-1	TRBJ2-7	TGCGCCAGCAGCTTACTAGCGGGAGGGACCGAGCAGTACTTC	CASSLLAGGTEQYF
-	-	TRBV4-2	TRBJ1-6	TGTGCCAGCAGCCAAGACATCCGAGGGGGTAATTCACCCCTCCACTTT	CASSQDIRGGNSPLHF
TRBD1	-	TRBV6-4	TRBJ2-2	TGTGCCAGCAGTACAGGGGGCGCGGCGACCGGGGAGCTGTTTTTT	CASSTGGAATGELFF
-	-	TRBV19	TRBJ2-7	TGTGCCAGTAGTTTGGGCCCCTCACACCGGGACCCAAGGCGGGGAGAGCAGTACTTC	CASSLGPSHRDPRRGEQYF
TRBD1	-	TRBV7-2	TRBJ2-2	TGTGCCAGCACCGACAGGGCCCTCTTGAACACCGGGGAGCTGTTTTTT	CASTDRALLNTGELFF
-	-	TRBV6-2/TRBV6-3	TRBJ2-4	TGTGCCAGCAGTTTGACAAAATCAGGGAGTCCCATTCAGTACTTC	CASSLTKSGSPIQYF
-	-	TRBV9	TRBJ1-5	TGTGCCAGCAGCGTAGGGGGACTTCATGGGCAGCCCCAGCATTTT	CASSVGGLHGQPQHF
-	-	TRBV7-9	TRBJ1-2	TGTGCCAGCAGCGGCGCAGGGTGGTCACTGCGTGATGGCTACACCTTC	CASSGAGWSLRDGYTF
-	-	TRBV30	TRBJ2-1	TGTGCCTGGTCAACTGGACTGTACAATGAGCAGTTCTTC	CAWSTGLYNEQFF
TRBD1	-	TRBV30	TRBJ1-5	TGTGCCTGGAGTGCCCTTCGGACAGGGAATAGCAATCAGCCCCAGCATTTT	CAWSALRTGNSNQPQHF
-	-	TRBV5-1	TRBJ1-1	TGCGCCAGCAGCTCGCCCAACACGAACACTGAAGCTTTCTTT	CASSSPNTNTEAFF
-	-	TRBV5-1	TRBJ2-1	TGCGCCAGCAGCTCCCAAATACATTCACAGGGTCATGAGCAGTTCTTC	CASSSQIHSQGHEQFF
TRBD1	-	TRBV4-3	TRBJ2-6	TGCGCCAGCAGCCAAGGAGGGGACAGCTCTGGGGCCAACGTCCTGACTTTC	CASSQGGDSSGANVLTF
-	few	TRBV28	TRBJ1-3	TGTGCCAGCAGTACCCCGGCGAACACCATATATTTT	CASSTPANTIYF
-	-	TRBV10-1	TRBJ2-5	TGCGCCAGCAGTGAGGTAGGGCCCAAGACCCAGTACTTC	CASSEVGPKTQYF
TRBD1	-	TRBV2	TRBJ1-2	TGTGCCAAATGGACAGGGTTGGAGGATGGCTACACCTTC	CAKWTGLEDGYTF
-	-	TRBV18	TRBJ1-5	TGTGCCAGCTCACCACAGGGTAGCAATCAGCCCCAGCATTTT	CASSPQGSNQPQHF